Listed below are T cell receptor beta chains from one sample, sequenced in a study of shared clonotypes between healthy human individuals. The repertoire was sequenced with immunoSEQ multiplex PCR; TCRdb's copy has only in-frame clones and lacks some. The profile shows 1 million to 1.3 million clones, around 78% of them singletons. Sequenced input: memory CD4+ T cells from PBMCs. These receptors came from a man aged 18 to 29 in good health. Some clones in this sample may be carry-over from other donors' samples. The CDR3 runs from the conserved cysteine through the conserved F or W. D genes are given only for firm matches. Clone sizes are given selectively: once, few, many, or a class where the clone is expanded.

v_call	d_call	cdr3_length	clone_size	j_call	cdr3_nt	cdr3_aa
TRBV2	TRBD1	15	-	TRBJ1-1	TGTGCCAGCAGAGACCGGACAGGGGGGAACACTGAAGCTTTCTTT	CASRDRTGGNTEAFF
TRBV27	-	12	few	TRBJ2-5	TGTGCCAGCAGTCCCGTCGGGGAGACCCAGTACTTC	CASSPVGETQYF
TRBV27	-	14	-	TRBJ2-5	TGTGCCAGCAGTTCACGAGCGGTGGGAGAGACCCAGTACTTC	CASSSRAVGETQYF
TRBV19	TRBD1	15	-	TRBJ1-5	TGTGCCAGTAGTATACAGGACAGGGGGAGACAGCCCCAGCATTTT	CASSIQDRGRQPQHF
TRBV5-1	TRBD2	15	-	TRBJ2-1	TGCGCCAGCAGCGACGGGACTAGCGGGATGAATGAGCAGTTCTTC	CASSDGTSGMNEQFF
TRBV28	-	12	-	TRBJ2-3	TGTGCCAGCAGCTATTCATGGGGTACGCAGTATTTT	CASSYSWGTQYF
TRBV9	-	15	-	TRBJ1-2	TGTGCCAGCAGCCTCGACAGGCGACCTAACTATGGCTACACCTTC	CASSLDRRPNYGYTF
TRBV10-1	-	14	-	TRBJ2-2	TGCGCCAGCAGCTCGGCTAGCCGGACCGGGGAGCTGTTTTTT	CASSSASRTGELFF
TRBV6-5	-	13	-	TRBJ2-4	TGTGCCTCAAAGGGGCTAGCCAAAAACATTCAGTACTTC	CASKGLAKNIQYF
TRBV6-1	-	13	-	TRBJ2-5	TGTGCCAGCAGTGGGGGACTTCTAGAGACCCAGTACTTC	CASSGGLLETQYF
TRBV9	TRBD2	16	-	TRBJ2-1	TGTGCCAGCAGCGTAGGGACTAGCGGGGGGATCCATGAGCAGTTCTTC	CASSVGTSGGIHEQFF
TRBV28	-	14	-	TRBJ2-5	TGTGCCAGTCAAGAAGCTGGGGTCGGAAAGACCCAGTACTTC	CASQEAGVGKTQYF
TRBV4-2	-	16	-	TRBJ1-4	TGTGCCAGCAGCCCCTCTTCACCTGCAACTAATGAAAAACTGTTTTTT	CASSPSSPATNEKLFF
TRBV7-2	-	13	-	TRBJ1-2	TGTGCCAGCAGCCGAGGGGGTCGGTATGGCTACACCTTC	CASSRGGRYGYTF
TRBV5-1	-	14	-	TRBJ2-3	TGCGCCAGCAACCGGGGCCAGGGCACAGATACGCAGTATTTT	CASNRGQGTDTQYF
TRBV2	-	13	once	TRBJ2-1	TGTGCCAGCATGGCGGGCTCCTACAATGAGCAGTTCTTC	CASMAGSYNEQFF
TRBV29-1	TRBD1	13	once	TRBJ2-7	TGCAGCGTTGAGGGACAGGGCCGAAGGAAGCAGTACTTC	CSVEGQGRRKQYF
TRBV18	-	14	-	TRBJ2-3	TGTGCCAGCGGGATGGGTAGCGGCACAGATACGCAGTATTTT	CASGMGSGTDTQYF
TRBV28	-	15	once	TRBJ1-5	TGTGCCAGCAAGAGAGCTGGACAAAGCCATCAGCCCCAGCATTTT	CASKRAGQSHQPQHF
TRBV18	TRBD1	15	-	TRBJ2-7	TGTGCCAGCTCACCAACGACAGGGGCCCCCTACGAGCAGTACTTC	CASSPTTGAPYEQYF
TRBV10-3	TRBD2	16	-	TRBJ2-1	TGTGCCATCAGAGAAAAACTAGCGGGAGGACCCAATGAGCAGTTCTTC	CAIREKLAGGPNEQFF
TRBV28	TRBD1	13	-	TRBJ2-7	TGTGCCAGCAGTCTGGGGACAGTATACGAGCAGTACTTC	CASSLGTVYEQYF
TRBV18	-	14	-	TRBJ2-5	TGTGCCAGCTCACTAACACAGGGCCAAGAGACCCAGTACTTC	CASSLTQGQETQYF
TRBV15	-	12	many	TRBJ1-5	TGTGCCACCAGCGGAGGGAATCAGCCCCAGCATTTT	CATSGGNQPQHF
TRBV6-5	TRBD2	11	-	TRBJ2-7	TGTGCCAGCCAGCGGGAGGAGAAGCAGTACTTC	CASQREEKQYF
TRBV12-5	TRBD2	13	-	TRBJ2-5	TGTGCTAGTGGTTCTTCGGGAGGGGAGACCCAGTACTTC	CASGSSGGETQYF
TRBV5-5	TRBD1	16	-	TRBJ1-3	TGTGCCAGCAGCCGGGACAGCCCCTACTCTGGAAACACCATATATTTT	CASSRDSPYSGNTIYF